One TCR beta chain is described in this entry. Participants spanned ages about 18 to 95 years and resided in roughly 26 US areas. Participants reported their clinical history, and cohort assignment relied on those reports. The data stem from a study of blood T cell repertoires in COVID-19. Study at large: PBMCs, B-cell-depleted T cells, or T cells were the source of the cDNA or gDNA that made up the material.

CDR3 length equals 14 residues. J lost 8 bases, V lost 4 bases, and 6 bases had no gene match. CDR1 is SGHTA and CDR2 is FQGTGA in the germline V gene. Authors' data handling: Nucleated cell counts were estimated from reference gene primer amplification. Sequencing was performed with immunoSEQ multiplex PCR; in TCRdb, only in-frame clones are kept and a portion is missing. The V and J calls and clone size come from that table; D and trimming were worked out from the DNA. Here the sample spans about 220,000 clones, 75% to 90% being singletons. This TCR derives from a woman between 18 and 29 years old in a cohort exposed to, infected with or recovered from COVID-19 (not recorded which). The J gene is TRBJ2-1, the V gene TRBV7-3; 9 nucleotides agree with TRBD2. Sequenced material: PBMCs or T cells enriched from blood (not recorded which). The CDR3 sequence: CASSYGTSNDEQFF. CDR3 bases: TGTGCCAGCAGCTATGGGACTAGCAACGATGAGCAGTTCTTC.